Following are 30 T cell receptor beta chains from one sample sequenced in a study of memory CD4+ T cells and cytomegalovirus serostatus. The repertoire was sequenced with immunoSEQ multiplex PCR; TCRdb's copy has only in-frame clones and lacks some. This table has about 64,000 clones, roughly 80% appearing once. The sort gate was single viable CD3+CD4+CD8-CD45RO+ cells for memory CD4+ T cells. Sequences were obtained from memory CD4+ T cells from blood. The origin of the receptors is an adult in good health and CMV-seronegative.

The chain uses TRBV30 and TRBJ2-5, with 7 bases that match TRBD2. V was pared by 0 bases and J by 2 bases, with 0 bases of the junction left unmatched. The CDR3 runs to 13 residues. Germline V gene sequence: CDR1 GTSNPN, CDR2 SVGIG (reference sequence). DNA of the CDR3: TGTGCCTGGAGTGTAGCGGGACAAGAGACCCAGTACTTC. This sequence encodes CAWSVAGQETQYF.

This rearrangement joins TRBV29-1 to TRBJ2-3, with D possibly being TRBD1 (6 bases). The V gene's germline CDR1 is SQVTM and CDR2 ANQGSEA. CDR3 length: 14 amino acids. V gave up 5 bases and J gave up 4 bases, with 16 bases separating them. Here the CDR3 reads CSVLPQGHPDTQYF. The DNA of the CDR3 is TGCAGCGTTCTCCCACAGGGCCATCCAGATACGCAGTATTTT.

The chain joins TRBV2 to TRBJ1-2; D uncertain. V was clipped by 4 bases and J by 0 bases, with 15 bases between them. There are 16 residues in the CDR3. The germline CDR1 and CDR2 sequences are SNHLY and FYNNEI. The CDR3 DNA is TGTGCCAGCAGTGGGATGGACCTCACCGCTAACTATGGCTACACCTTC. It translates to CASSGMDLTANYGYTF.

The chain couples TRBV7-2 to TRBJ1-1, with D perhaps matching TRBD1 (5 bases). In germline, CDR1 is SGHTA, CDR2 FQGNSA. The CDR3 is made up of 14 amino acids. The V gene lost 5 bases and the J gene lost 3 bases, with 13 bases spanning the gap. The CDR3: CASSPSRADTEAFF. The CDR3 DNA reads TGTGCCAGCAGCCCCAGCAGGGCCGACACTGAAGCTTTCTTT.

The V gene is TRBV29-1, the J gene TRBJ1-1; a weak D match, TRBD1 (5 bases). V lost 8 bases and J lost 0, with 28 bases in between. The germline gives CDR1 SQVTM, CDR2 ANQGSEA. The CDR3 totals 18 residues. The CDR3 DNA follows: TGCAGCCTAAATCAGGGAAGTGGCGTCAAAGCAATGAACACTGAAGCTTTCTTT. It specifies CSLNQGSGVKAMNTEAFF. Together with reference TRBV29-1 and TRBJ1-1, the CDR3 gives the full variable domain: SAVISQKPSRDICQRGTSLTIQCQVDSQVTMMFWYRQQPGQSLTLIATANQGSEATYESGFVIDKFPISRPNLTFSTLTVSNMSPEDSSIYLCSLNQGSGVKAMNTEAFFGQGTRLTVV.

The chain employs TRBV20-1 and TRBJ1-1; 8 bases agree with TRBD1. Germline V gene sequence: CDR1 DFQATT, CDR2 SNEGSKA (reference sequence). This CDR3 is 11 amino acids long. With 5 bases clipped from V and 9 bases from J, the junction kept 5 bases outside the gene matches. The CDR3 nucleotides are TGCAGTGCTCCCCGGACAGGGAAAGCTTTCTTT. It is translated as CSAPRTGKAFF.

Here the CDR3 reads CASSLGYNEQFF. In nucleotides, the CDR3 is TGTGCCAGCAGCTTAGGATACAATGAGCAGTTCTTC. This rearrangement joins TRBV7-9 to TRBJ2-1; unclear D gene. The CDR3 spans 12 residues. The germline V gene encodes CDR1 SEHNR and CDR2 FQNEAQ (reference sequence). Trimming stripped 1 base from V and 4 bases from J, with 2 bases between.

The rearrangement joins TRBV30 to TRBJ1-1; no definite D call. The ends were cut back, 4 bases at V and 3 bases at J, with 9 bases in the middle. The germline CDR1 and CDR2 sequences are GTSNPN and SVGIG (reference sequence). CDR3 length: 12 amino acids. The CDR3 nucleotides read TGTGCCTGGAAGGAATTATACACTGAAGCTTTCTTT. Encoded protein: CAWKELYTEAFF.

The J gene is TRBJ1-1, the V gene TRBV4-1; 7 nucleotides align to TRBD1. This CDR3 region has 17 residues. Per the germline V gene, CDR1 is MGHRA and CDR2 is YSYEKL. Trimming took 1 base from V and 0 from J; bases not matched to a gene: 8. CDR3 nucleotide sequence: TGCGCCAGCAGCCAAGCGACAGGGTATGGGGTGAACACTGAAGCTTTCTTT. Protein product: CASSQATGYGVNTEAFF.

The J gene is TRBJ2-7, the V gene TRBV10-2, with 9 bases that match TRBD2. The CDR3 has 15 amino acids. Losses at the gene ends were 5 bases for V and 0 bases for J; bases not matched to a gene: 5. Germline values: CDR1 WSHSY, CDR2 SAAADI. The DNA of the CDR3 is TGCGCCAGCAGTTCTAGCGGGAAGAGCTCCTACGAGCAGTACTTC. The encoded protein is CASSSSGKSSYEQYF.

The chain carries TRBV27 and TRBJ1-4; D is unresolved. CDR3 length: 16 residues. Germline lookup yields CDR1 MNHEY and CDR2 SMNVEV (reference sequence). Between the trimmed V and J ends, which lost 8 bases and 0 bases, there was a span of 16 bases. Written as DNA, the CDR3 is TGTGCCAGCGCCAGTTCGCTGACAACAACTAATGAAAAACTGTTTTTT. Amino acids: CASASSLTTTNEKLFF.

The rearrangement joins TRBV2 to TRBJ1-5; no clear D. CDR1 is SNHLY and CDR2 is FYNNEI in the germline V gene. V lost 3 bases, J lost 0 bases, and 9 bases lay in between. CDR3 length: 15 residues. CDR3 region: CASSDLQYSNQPQHF. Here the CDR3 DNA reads TGTGCCAGCAGTGATTTGCAGTATAGCAATCAGCCCCAGCATTTT.

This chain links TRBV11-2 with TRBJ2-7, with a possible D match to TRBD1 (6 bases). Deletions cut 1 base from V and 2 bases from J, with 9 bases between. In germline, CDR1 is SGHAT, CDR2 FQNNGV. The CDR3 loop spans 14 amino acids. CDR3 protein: CASSLGQVTYEQYF. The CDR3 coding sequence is TGTGCCAGCAGCTTAGGACAGGTGACCTACGAGCAGTACTTC.

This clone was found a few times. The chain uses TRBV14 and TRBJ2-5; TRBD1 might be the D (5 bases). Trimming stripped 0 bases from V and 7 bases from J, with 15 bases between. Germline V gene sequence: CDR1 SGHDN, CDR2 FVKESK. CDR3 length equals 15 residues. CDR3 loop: CASSQDLGRDRTQYF. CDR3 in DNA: TGTGCCAGCAGCCAAGATCTGGGCAGGGATCGGACCCAGTACTTC.

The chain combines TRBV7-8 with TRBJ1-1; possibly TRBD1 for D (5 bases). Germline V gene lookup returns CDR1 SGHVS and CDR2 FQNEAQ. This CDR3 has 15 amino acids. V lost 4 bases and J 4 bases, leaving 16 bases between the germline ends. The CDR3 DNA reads TGTGCCAGCAGCTCCCAGATGGGGGGAGTCACTGAAGCTTTCTTT. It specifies CASSSQMGGVTEAFF.

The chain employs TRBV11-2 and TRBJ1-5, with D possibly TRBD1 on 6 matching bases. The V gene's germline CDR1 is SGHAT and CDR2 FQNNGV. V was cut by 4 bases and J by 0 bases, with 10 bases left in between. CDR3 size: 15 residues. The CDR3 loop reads CASSWTVDSNQPQHF. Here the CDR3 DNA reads TGTGCCAGCAGCTGGACAGTAGATAGCAATCAGCCCCAGCATTTT.

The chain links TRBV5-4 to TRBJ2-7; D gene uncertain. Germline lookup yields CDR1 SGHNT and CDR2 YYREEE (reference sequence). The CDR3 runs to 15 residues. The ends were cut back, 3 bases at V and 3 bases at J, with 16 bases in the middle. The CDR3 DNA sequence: TGTGCCAGCAGCTCCGGATATCACGACGGCTACGAGCAGTACTTC. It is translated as CASSSGYHDGYEQYF.

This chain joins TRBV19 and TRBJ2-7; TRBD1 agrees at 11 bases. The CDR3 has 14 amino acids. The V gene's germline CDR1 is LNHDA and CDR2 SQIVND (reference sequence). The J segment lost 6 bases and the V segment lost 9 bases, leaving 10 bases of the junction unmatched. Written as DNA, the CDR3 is TGTGCCAGCCCTCCCGGGACAGGGGGTCCCGAGCAGTACTTC. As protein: CASPPGTGGPEQYF.

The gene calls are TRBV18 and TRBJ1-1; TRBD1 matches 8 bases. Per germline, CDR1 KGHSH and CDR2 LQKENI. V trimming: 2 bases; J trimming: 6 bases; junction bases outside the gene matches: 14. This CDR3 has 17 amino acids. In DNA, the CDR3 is TGTGCCAGCTCACCAAACGCAGGGGGCGGAAAAATTTCTGAAGCTTTCTTT. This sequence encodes CASSPNAGGGKISEAFF.

The CDR3 protein is CASSLVGQGYEAFF. The CDR3 DNA reads TGCGCCAGCAGCTTGGTGGGACAGGGGTATGAAGCTTTCTTT. V is TRBV5-1 and J is TRBJ1-1; 10 bases fit TRBD1. Per the germline V gene, CDR1 is SGHRS and CDR2 is YFSETQ. Trimming took 0 bases from V and 7 from J; bases not matched to a gene: 3. This CDR3 region has 14 residues.

The CDR3 nucleotides read TGTGCCGGTGGGACACAAGAGACCCAGTACTTC. This gives the protein CAGGTQETQYF. V usage is TRBV6-1 and J usage is TRBJ2-5, with D possibly matching TRBD1 (6 bases). Trimming stripped 11 bases from V and 2 bases from J, with 9 bases between. In germline, CDR1 is MNHNS, CDR2 SASEGT. This CDR3 is 11 amino acids long.

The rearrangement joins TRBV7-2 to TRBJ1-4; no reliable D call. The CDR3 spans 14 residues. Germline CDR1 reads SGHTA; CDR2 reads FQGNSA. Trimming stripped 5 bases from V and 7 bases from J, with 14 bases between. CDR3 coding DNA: TGTGCCAGCAGCACCACGGCGTCCTCTGAAAAACTGTTTTTT. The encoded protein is CASSTTASSEKLFF.

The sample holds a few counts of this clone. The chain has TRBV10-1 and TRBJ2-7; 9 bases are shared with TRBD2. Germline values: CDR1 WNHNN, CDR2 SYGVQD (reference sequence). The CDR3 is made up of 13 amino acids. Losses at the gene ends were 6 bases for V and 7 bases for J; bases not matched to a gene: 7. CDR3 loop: CASSPGLAREQYF. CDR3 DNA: TGCGCCAGCAGCCCGGGACTAGCTCGGGAGCAGTACTTC.

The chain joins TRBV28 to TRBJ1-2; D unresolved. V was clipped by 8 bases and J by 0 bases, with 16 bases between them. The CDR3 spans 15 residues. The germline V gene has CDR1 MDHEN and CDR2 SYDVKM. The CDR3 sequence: CASHPPARSNYGYTF. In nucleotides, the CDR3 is TGTGCCAGCCACCCCCCTGCAAGATCTAACTATGGCTACACCTTC.

The CDR3 loop reads CASSQPGRNTEAFF. The CDR3 nucleotides read TGTGCCAGCAGCCAACCCGGCCGAAACACTGAAGCTTTCTTT. The chain has TRBV4-2 and TRBJ1-1; D not resolved. Trimming cost V 2 bases and J 2 bases, with 9 bases left between them. Germline CDR1 reads LGHNA; CDR2 reads YNFKEQ. The CDR3 extends over 14 amino acids.

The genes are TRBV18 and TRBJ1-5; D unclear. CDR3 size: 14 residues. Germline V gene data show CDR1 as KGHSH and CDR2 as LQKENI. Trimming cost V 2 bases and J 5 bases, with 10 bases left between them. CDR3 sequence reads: CASSPGQSDQPQHF. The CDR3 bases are TGTGCCAGCTCACCAGGTCAGTCTGATCAGCCCCAGCATTTT.

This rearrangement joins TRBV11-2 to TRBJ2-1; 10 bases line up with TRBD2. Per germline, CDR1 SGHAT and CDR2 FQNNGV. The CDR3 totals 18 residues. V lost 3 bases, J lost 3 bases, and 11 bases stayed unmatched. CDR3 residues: CASSFSSSGGPYYNEQFF. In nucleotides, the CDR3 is TGTGCCAGCAGCTTTAGTTCTAGCGGGGGCCCTTACTACAATGAGCAGTTCTTC.

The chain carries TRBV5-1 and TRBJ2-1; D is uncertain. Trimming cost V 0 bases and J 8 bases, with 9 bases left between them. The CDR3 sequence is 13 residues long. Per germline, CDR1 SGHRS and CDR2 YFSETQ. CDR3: CASSLARLDEQFF. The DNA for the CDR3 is TGCGCCAGCAGCTTGGCCCGTTTAGATGAGCAGTTCTTC.

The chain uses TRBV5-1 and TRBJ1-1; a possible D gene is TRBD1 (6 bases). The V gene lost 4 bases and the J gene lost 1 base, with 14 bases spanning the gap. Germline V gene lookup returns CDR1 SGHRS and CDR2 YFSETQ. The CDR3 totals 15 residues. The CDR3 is CASSLQGLSNTEAFF. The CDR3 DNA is TGCGCCAGCAGCCTACAGGGACTCTCGAACACTGAAGCTTTCTTT.

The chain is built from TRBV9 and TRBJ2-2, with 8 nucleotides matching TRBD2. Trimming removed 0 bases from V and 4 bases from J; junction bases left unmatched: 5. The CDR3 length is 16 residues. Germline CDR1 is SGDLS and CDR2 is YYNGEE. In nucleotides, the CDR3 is TGTGCCAGCAGCGTAGCAGCGGGAGAGGCCACCGGGGAGCTGTTTTTT. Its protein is CASSVAAGEATGELFF.